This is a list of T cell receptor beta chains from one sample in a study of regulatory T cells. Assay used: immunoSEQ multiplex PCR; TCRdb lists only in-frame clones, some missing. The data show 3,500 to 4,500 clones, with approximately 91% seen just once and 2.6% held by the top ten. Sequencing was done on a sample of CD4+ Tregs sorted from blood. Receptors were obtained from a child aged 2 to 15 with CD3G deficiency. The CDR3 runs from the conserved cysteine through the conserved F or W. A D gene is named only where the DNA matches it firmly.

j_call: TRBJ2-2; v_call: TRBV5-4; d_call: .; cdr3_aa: CASSRKSGSTFYAGELFF; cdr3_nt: TGTGCCAGCAGCCGTAAGTCAGGCTCCACCTTTTACGCCGGGGAGCTGTTTTTT
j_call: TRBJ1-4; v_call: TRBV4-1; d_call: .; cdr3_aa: CASSRGQKVANEKLFF; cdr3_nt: TGCGCCAGCAGCCGCGGACAGAAGGTGGCTAATGAAAAACTGTTTTTT
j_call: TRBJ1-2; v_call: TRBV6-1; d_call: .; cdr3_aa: CASSLSRGYGYTF; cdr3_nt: TGTGCCAGCAGTTTGTCCAGGGGTTATGGCTACACCTTC
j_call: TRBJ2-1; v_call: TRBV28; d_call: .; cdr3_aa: CASSLGHSYNEQFF; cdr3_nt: TGTGCCAGCAGTTTAGGACACTCCTACAATGAGCAGTTCTTC
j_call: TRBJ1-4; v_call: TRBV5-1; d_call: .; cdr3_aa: CASSLGGTGKEKLFF; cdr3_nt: TGCGCCAGCAGCTTGGGGGGGACCGGAAAAGAAAAACTGTTTTTT
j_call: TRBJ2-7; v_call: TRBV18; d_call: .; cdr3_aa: CASSPNAGALSEQYF; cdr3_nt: TGTGCCAGCTCACCGAACGCGGGGGCCCTGTCCGAGCAGTACTTC
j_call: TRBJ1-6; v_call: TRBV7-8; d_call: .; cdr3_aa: CASSSRAGQWGSYNSPLHF; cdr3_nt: TGTGCCAGCAGCTCAAGGGCGGGGCAGTGGGGCTCCTATAATTCACCCCTCCACTTT
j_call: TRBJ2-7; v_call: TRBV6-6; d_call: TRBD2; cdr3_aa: CASTPGGDISYEQYF; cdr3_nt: TGTGCCAGCACCCCGGGGGGGGATATCTCCTACGAGCAGTACTTC
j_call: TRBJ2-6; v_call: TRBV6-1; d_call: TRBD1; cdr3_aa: CASSRTGAGANVLTF; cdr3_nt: TGTGCCAGCAGCCGGACAGGGGCTGGGGCCAACGTCCTGACTTTC
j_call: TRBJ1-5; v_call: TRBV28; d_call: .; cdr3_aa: CASSFQLNQPQHF; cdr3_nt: TGTGCCAGCAGTTTCCAGTTAAATCAGCCCCAGCATTTT
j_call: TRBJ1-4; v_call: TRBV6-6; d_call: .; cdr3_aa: CATGESKLFF; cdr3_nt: TGTGCCACCGGGGAGAGCAAACTGTTTTTT
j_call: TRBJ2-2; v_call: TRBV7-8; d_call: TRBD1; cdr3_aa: CASRRGQGTYTGELFF; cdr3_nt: TGTGCCAGCAGGCGGGGACAGGGGACGTATACCGGGGAGCTGTTTTTT
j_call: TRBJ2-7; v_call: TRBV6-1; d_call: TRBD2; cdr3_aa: CASSRTSGYEQYF; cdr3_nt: TGTGCCAGCAGCCGGACTAGCGGCTACGAGCAGTACTTC
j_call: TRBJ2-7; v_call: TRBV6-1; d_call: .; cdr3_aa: CASRIDLATYEQYF; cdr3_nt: TGTGCCAGCAGGATAGATCTAGCGACCTACGAGCAGTACTTC
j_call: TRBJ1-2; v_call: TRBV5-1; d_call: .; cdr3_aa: CASREGNGGYTF; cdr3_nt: TGCGCCAGCCGAGAAGGGAACGGTGGCTACACCTTC
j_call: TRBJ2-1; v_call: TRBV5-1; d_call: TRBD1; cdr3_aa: CASSLGGGEQFF; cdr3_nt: TGCGCCAGCAGCTTGGGAGGGGGCGAGCAGTTCTTC